The present T cell receptor (beta chain) was sequenced within a study of blood T cell repertoires in COVID-19 (dated by TCRdb to the early 2020s). With regard to the full study: Samples from collaborators originated in the United States, Italy and Spain and spanned both the acute and convalescent phases of COVID-19. The material from the prospective study consisted of cDNA or gDNA derived from T cells, B-cell-depleted T cells, or PBMCs. The dataset comprised deeply sampled blood TCRbeta repertoires from subjects exposed to, actively infected with, or recovered from COVID-19. A freely available public database, intended as a resource for researchers studying the immune response to SARS-CoV-2, is where the repertoires were released. Samples came from the ongoing ImmuneRACE study (first 160 participants) plus 1,254 subjects from 6 global collaborators. A de-identified subject ID, COVID-19 status, age in years and sex were almost always included in the sample metadata. Where HLA class I and class II types were available, the types were taken from metadata supplied by the sample provider, not from assay-based typing.

Another Seattle source contributed samples from volunteer blood donors who had recovered from COVID-19. The collaborating institutions used their own protocols to collect whole blood in K2EDTA tubes. For TCRbeta analysis, collaborators shipped samples as frozen whole blood, isolated PBMCs, or DNA extracted from either of those sample types. TCRbeta CDR3 regions were amplified from genomic DNA using the immunoSEQ Assay, a bias-controlled multiplex PCR. In the paper's pipeline: The number of nucleated cells in each sample was estimated from the amplification of reference gene primers within the assay. To quantify the absolute abundance of each unique TCRbeta CDR3 rearrangement, sequence reads were collapsed and filtered. Productive Simpson clonality was computed per sample as the square root of Simpson's diversity index over productive rearrangements. TCRdb mirrors the immuneACCESS table, restricted to in-frame sequences. Some clones are absent from its copies; in checked studies, under half trace to an unresolved V gene, and the reason for the others is unknown. The V and J calls and clone size come from that table; D and trimming were worked out from the DNA. This sample holds 80,000 to 100,000 clones; about three quarters were observed only once. Around 9% of the sample rests with the top ten.

What the authors observed across the whole study: The amount of clinical and demographic metadata varied by source and participant and was provided uncurated.

A remark on this clone: Its antigen is currently not known. No much larger clone exists at a distance of one base, and base qualities are not known.

Trimming costs V 1 base and J 8 bases, and their ends lie 18 bases apart. The CDR3 measures 16 amino acids from cysteine to phenylalanine. CDR3 DNA is the only sequence kept; it has 48 bases, read in frame from the first base. Via the germline V gene (reference sequence), CDR1 is SEHNR and CDR2 FQNEAQ. The source is a man aged 50 to 59 who had recovered from COVID-19. The sample was peripheral blood. The rearranged chain carries TRBV7-9 and TRBJ1-3; matching of 5 bases hints at TRBD1 as the D gene. The DNA sequence is given as TGTGCCAGCAGCTTAGGCGGGGCACTCGGGCTCGACACCATATATTTT. It translates to CASSLGGALGLDTIYF.